A selection of T cell receptor beta chains follows, all from one sample in a study of human T cells and chemical hapten exposure. MiXCR was run by TCRdb on the RACE reads, yielding one entry per CDR3 protein. This sample has around 130,000 distinct CDR3 sequences, with about 10% found just once. Sequenced here: whole blood, sampled in connection with sensitization to the hapten diphenylcyclopropenone (DPC). The receptor set was obtained from a woman aged 50 to 65 with alopecia areata. Some clones in this sample may be carry-over from other donors' samples. Both conserved end residues are part of each CDR3. The D gene is left open where the match is weak. The size entry is marked missing in some rows and otherwise reads once, few, many or a size class.

TRBV6-1	TRBJ1-5	NA	NA	TGTGCCAGCAGGCCGAGGACTGATAGCAATCAGCCCCAGCATTTT	CASRPRTDSNQPQHF
TRBV28	TRBJ2-3	TRBD1	NA	TGTGCCAGCAGTTCCTGGACAGGGTCCACAGATACGCAGTATTTT	CASSSWTGSTDTQYF
TRBV29-1	TRBJ2-5	TRBD1	NA	TGCAGCGGGGACAGGATGGGGGAGACCCAGTACTTC	CSGDRMGETQYF
TRBV11-2	TRBJ2-7	NA	NA	TGTGCCAGCACTCTAGCGCTTGGAAGCTCCTACGAGCAGTACTTC	CASTLALGSSYEQYF
TRBV10-1	TRBJ2-1	NA	many	TGCGCCAGCAGTACTCGAGAAAACCCCAATGAGCAGTTCTTC	CASSTRENPNEQFF
TRBV12-3/TRBV12-4	TRBJ2-7	NA	few	TGTGCCAGCAGACAGGGAATAACCTCCTACGAGCAGTACTTC	CASRQGITSYEQYF
TRBV5-6	TRBJ2-7	NA	medium-sized	TGTGCCAGCAGCTTGGGCCCTACAGGCGGCGGCGAGCAGTACTTC	CASSLGPTGGGEQYF
TRBV3-1	TRBJ1-6	NA	NA	TGTGCCAGCAGCCAAAAAAGGGAACGGTCCTATAATTCACCCCTCCACTTT	CASSQKRERSYNSPLHF
TRBV14	TRBJ2-1	TRBD1	NA	TGTGCCAGCAGCCCCCGGGACAGCAATGAGCAGTTCTTC	CASSPRDSNEQFF
TRBV6-6	TRBJ1-1	NA	few	TGTGCCAGCAGTTACGAGAAGAACACTGAAGCTTTCTTT	CASSYEKNTEAFF
TRBV12-3/TRBV12-4	TRBJ1-5	TRBD1	few	TGTGCCAGCACTTTGGGACAGGGCAATCAGCCCCAGCATTTT	CASTLGQGNQPQHF
TRBV7-2	TRBJ2-3	NA	NA	TGTGCCAGCAGCTTATCGGGCGTACTTACAGATACGCAGTATTTT	CASSLSGVLTDTQYF
TRBV4-2	TRBJ2-3	NA	few	TGTGCCAGCAGCCAAGATCGGCTAGGCCACAGCACAGATACGCAGTATTTT	CASSQDRLGHSTDTQYF
TRBV7-2	TRBJ2-5	TRBD2	many	TGTGCCAGCAGCTTAGGGCCCGGGAGGGCCGAAGAGACCCAGTACTTC	CASSLGPGRAEETQYF
TRBV7-2	TRBJ1-4	NA	few	TGTGCCAGCAGCTCCGGTCCAAATCGGAATGAAAAACTGTTTTTT	CASSSGPNRNEKLFF
TRBV20-1	TRBJ1-5	NA	many	TGCAGTGCTAGTAGGCTCGGTGGGGGCGATCAGCCCCAGCATTTT	CSASRLGGGDQPQHF
TRBV28	TRBJ1-4	NA	few	TGTGCCAGCAGACCCCTTGGCGACAGTGTCTCCGAAAAACTGTTTTTT	CASRPLGDSVSEKLFF
TRBV7-8	TRBJ1-2	NA	many	TGTGCCAGCAGCCAGAGGGGGGGGTTTACTAGTGGCTACACCTTC	CASSQRGGFTSGYTF
TRBV4-2	TRBJ2-6	NA	NA	TGTGCCAGCAGCCTCGGAGCGGTTAGAAGCTCTGGGGCCAACGTCCTGACTTTC	CASSLGAVRSSGANVLTF
TRBV6-2/TRBV6-3	TRBJ2-7	NA	NA	TGTGCCAGCAGTTACGGGGAGCGCGAGCAGTACTTC	CASSYGEREQYF
TRBV27	TRBJ2-3	TRBD1	few	TGTGCCAGCATAGGGGGCGGTACGCAGTATTTT	CASIGGGTQYF
TRBV29-1	TRBJ2-3	NA	few	TGCAGCGTATCCCTCACAGATACGCAGTATTTT	CSVSLTDTQYF
TRBV2	TRBJ1-1	TRBD1	few	TGTGCCAGCAGCGGACAGGGAGAAGGGGGTGAAGCTTTCTTT	CASSGQGEGGEAFF
TRBV20-1	TRBJ1-1	NA	NA	TGCAGTGCCAGCCTGGGCATCTCGAACACTGAAGCTTTCTTT	CSASLGISNTEAFF
TRBV27	TRBJ1-2	TRBD1	few	TGTGCCAGCAGTCAGATTACCGGGACAGCAACCCCTACTAACTATGGCTACACCTTC	CASSQITGTATPTNYGYTF
TRBV28	TRBJ2-7	NA	NA	TGTGCCAGCAGTTTCAGGGACTTGAGCTCCGACGAGCAGTACTTC	CASSFRDLSSDEQYF
TRBV20-1	TRBJ2-2	TRBD1	many	TGCAGTGCTAAAAACAGGGGGGCGAACATCGGGGAGCTGTTTTTT	CSAKNRGANIGELFF
TRBV27	TRBJ2-6	NA	many	TGTGCCAGCAGTTTCTCTGGAGGGGGATTGGGGGCCAACGTCCTGACTTTC	CASSFSGGGLGANVLTF
TRBV7-2	TRBJ1-5	NA	NA	TGTGCCAGCAGCTTGCAGAGAGATCAGCCCCAGCATTTT	CASSLQRDQPQHF
TRBV7-8	TRBJ1-2	TRBD1	NA	TGTGCCAGCCGAACCCAGGGGGCAGATGGCTACACCTTC	CASRTQGADGYTF
TRBV29-1	TRBJ1-1	NA	few	TGCAGCGGTACCCAGGGGCGCCGTGAAGCTTTCTTT	CSGTQGRREAFF
TRBV28	TRBJ1-1	NA	NA	TGTGCCAGCAGTTTTTCGGATCAAGCTTTCTTT	CASSFSDQAFF
TRBV28	TRBJ2-7	NA	few	TGTGCCAGCAGTTTAGAGGTCGGGCAGAGTTTCTCCTACGAGCAGTACTTC	CASSLEVGQSFSYEQYF
TRBV29-1	TRBJ2-7	TRBD1	NA	TGCAGCGTGGTATATACAGGGGAAGGAGTCCACGAGCAGTACTTC	CSVVYTGEGVHEQYF
TRBV12-3/TRBV12-4	TRBJ2-4	TRBD2	few	TGTGCCAGCAGTTTGACTAGCGGAATAGCCAAAAACATTCAGTACTTC	CASSLTSGIAKNIQYF
TRBV6-2/TRBV6-3	TRBJ1-5	NA	NA	TGTGCCAGCAGTTACTGGGGAGGGAGCAATCAGCCCCAGCATTTT	CASSYWGGSNQPQHF
TRBV7-9	TRBJ2-2	TRBD2	NA	TGTGCCAGCGTGTCTAGCGGGGAGATCGGGGAGCTGTTTTTT	CASVSSGEIGELFF
TRBV7-2	TRBJ2-3	NA	few	TGTGCCAGCAGCTTACGAGTGCGCACAGATACGCAGTATTTT	CASSLRVRTDTQYF
TRBV7-9	TRBJ2-1	NA	many	TGTGCCAGCAGCCCCCGGGGGGCTGGATGGTCCTACAATGAGCAGTTCTTC	CASSPRGAGWSYNEQFF
TRBV20-1	TRBJ2-3	TRBD2	NA	TGCAGTGCTAGAGTACAGCGGGGTTTGAGCACAGATACGCAGTATTTT	CSARVQRGLSTDTQYF
TRBV18	TRBJ1-2	NA	few	TGTGCCAGCTCACCGGGGTGGGACGCCTCCTATGGCTACACCTTC	CASSPGWDASYGYTF
TRBV25-1	TRBJ1-2	NA	NA	TGTGCCAGCAGTGTAACCGGACACTATGGCTACACCTTC	CASSVTGHYGYTF
TRBV7-8	TRBJ2-5	TRBD1	NA	TGTGCCAGCACCCGTAGTCGGACAGGGGGGGAGACCCAGTACTTC	CASTRSRTGGETQYF
TRBV7-2	TRBJ2-5	NA	NA	TGTGCCAGCAGCTTACGGCGGAACCAAGAGACCCAGTACTTC	CASSLRRNQETQYF
TRBV2	TRBJ2-3	TRBD1	few	TGTGCCAGCAGTGAAATGGCAGGGGGCTCAGATACGCAGTATTTT	CASSEMAGGSDTQYF
TRBV6-5	TRBJ2-7	NA	NA	TGTGCCAGCAGTTACCGCGGGGACGTATACGAGCAGTACTTC	CASSYRGDVYEQYF
TRBV2	TRBJ1-2	TRBD1	many	TGTGCCAGCAGCAATGACAGGGTTACCTTCACCTTC	CASSNDRVTFTF
TRBV20-1	TRBJ2-3	NA	NA	TGCAGTGGCGACCGAACAGATACGCAGTATTTT	CSGDRTDTQYF
TRBV20-1	TRBJ1-4	TRBD1	few	TGCAGTGTTATCCTCCCGGGACAGGGTAACGAAAAACTGTTTTTT	CSVILPGQGNEKLFF
TRBV5-1	TRBJ2-7	NA	many	TGCGCCATTTACGGCGATTCCTACGAGCAGTACTTC	CAIYGDSYEQYF